This T cell receptor (beta chain) comes out of a study of CD8 T cells in Susac syndrome. Reverse transcription used roughly 0.45 to 1 ug RNA and random hexamers. TCR beta CDR3 was amplified by immunoSEQ multiplex PCR. This amplification extended across 54 Vbeta and 13 Jbeta segments. TCRdb fed the immunoSEQ multiplex PCR reads into MiXCR, producing one record per CDR3 protein. The sample consists of approximately 230,000 distinct CDR3 sequences, roughly 93% of them appearing once. The authors sequenced TCR beta from blood CD8+ and CD4+ T cells. The multiple sclerosis controls comprised treatment-naive patients whose relapsing-remitting disease was stable or active. Germline-derived CDR1 and CDR2 are SGHTA and FQGNSA. CDR3 length equals 12 residues. V lost 0 bases to trimming and J lost 7 bases, with 6 bases between them.

The chain links TRBV7-2 to TRBJ1-2; D gene uncertain. The TCR was taken from a human donor with multiple sclerosis. Sequences were obtained from CD4+ T cells from PBMCs. The CDR3 coding sequence is TGTGCCAGCAGCTTAGCCCAAGCTGGCTACACCTTC. Amino acids: CASSLAQAGYTF.